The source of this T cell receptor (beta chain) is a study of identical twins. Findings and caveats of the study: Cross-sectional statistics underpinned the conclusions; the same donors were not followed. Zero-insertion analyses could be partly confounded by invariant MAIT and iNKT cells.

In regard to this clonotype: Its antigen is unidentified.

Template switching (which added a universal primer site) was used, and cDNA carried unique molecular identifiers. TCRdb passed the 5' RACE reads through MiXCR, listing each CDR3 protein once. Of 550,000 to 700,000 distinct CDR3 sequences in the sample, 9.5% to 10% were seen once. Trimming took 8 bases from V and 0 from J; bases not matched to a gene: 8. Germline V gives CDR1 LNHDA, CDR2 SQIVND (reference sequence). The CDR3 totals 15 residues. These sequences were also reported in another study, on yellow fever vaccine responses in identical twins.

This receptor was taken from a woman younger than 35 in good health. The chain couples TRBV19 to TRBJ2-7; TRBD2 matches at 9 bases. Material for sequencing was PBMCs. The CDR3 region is CASGSGGLSSYEQYF. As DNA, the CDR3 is TGTGCCAGTGGTAGCGGGGGCCTCAGCTCCTACGAGCAGTACTTC.